The present T cell receptor (beta chain) was sequenced within a study of blood T cell repertoires in COVID-19. Across the whole study: COVID-19 samples, acute and convalescent, were from the United States, Italy and Spain. PBMCs, B-cell-depleted T cells, or T cells provided the cDNA or gDNA that made up the material.

The CDR3 has 15 residues. Germline CDR1 and CDR2: LGHNA and YSLEER. The V end was cut by 1 base, the J end by 5 bases, with 14 bases between. Per the study methods: Researchers report that nucleated cell counts were estimated from reference gene primer amplification. TCRdb's table, derived via immunoSEQ multiplex PCR, lists solely in-frame clones and lacks some. V and J calls and clone size are copied from that table; D and trimming were computed from the DNA. The data hold tens of thousands of clones, with approximately 90% observed a single time. The V and J genes are TRBV4-3 and TRBJ1-2; weak D call: TRBD1 (5 bases). The TCR was taken from a woman older than 75 with acute or convalescent COVID-19. Material for sequencing was peripheral blood. The CDR3 region is CASSQGRTGGYGYTF. The CDR3 nucleotides read TGCGCCAGCAGCCAAGGACGGACTGGGGGGTATGGCTACACCTTC.